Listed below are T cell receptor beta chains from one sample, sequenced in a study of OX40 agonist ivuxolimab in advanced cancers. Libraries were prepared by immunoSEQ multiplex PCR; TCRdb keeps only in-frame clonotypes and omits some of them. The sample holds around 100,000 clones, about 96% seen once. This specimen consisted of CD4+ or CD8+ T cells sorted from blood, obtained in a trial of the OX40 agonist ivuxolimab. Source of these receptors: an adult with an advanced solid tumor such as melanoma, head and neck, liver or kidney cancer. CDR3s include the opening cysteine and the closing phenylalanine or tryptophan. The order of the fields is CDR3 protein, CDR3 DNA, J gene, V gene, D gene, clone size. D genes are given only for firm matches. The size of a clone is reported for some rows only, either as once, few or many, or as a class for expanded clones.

CDR3aa: CASSFIGGGGETQYF
CDR3nt: TGTGCCAGCAGTTTTATTGGCGGGGGTGGGGAGACCCAGTACTTC
j_gene: TRBJ2-5
v_gene: TRBV27
d_gene: TRBD2
abundance: -

CDR3aa: CASSEGAALYSNQPQHF
CDR3nt: TGCGCCAGCAGTGAAGGGGCAGCGCTTTATAGCAATCAGCCCCAGCATTTT
j_gene: TRBJ1-5
v_gene: TRBV10-2
d_gene: -
abundance: -

CDR3aa: CASSYSSGYYGYTF
CDR3nt: TGTGCCAGCAGTTACTCTTCCGGCTACTATGGCTACACCTTC
j_gene: TRBJ1-2
v_gene: TRBV6-5
d_gene: -
abundance: -

CDR3aa: CASSLGQDEAFF
CDR3nt: TGTGCCAGCAGCTTAGGACAGGATGAAGCTTTCTTT
j_gene: TRBJ1-1
v_gene: TRBV7-6
d_gene: -
abundance: -

CDR3aa: CASSMGHPGGYTF
CDR3nt: TGTGCCAGCAGTATGGGACACCCTGGTGGCTACACCTTC
j_gene: TRBJ1-2
v_gene: TRBV6-5
d_gene: -
abundance: -

CDR3aa: CASSPGQGAYEQYF
CDR3nt: TGTGCCAGCAGCCCGGGACAGGGGGCCTACGAGCAGTACTTC
j_gene: TRBJ2-7
v_gene: TRBV27
d_gene: TRBD1
abundance: -

CDR3aa: CASSSPTANTEAFF
CDR3nt: TGTGCCAGCAGCTCCCCGACAGCGAACACTGAAGCTTTCTTT
j_gene: TRBJ1-1
v_gene: TRBV7-8
d_gene: -
abundance: -

CDR3aa: CASSFGNTQYF
CDR3nt: TGTGCCAGCAGCTTCGGGAATACGCAGTATTTT
j_gene: TRBJ2-3
v_gene: TRBV7-9
d_gene: -
abundance: -

CDR3aa: CAISDGQPGEQYF
CDR3nt: TGTGCCATCAGTGACGGGCAGCCAGGGGAGCAGTACTTC
j_gene: TRBJ2-7
v_gene: TRBV10-3
d_gene: -
abundance: once

CDR3aa: CASSTQSSGYTF
CDR3nt: TGTGCCAGCAGCACCCAATCGAGCGGCTACACCTTC
j_gene: TRBJ1-2
v_gene: TRBV27
d_gene: -
abundance: -

CDR3aa: CASSEEWGVVTEAFF
CDR3nt: TGTGCCAGCAGTGAGGAGTGGGGGGTAGTCACTGAAGCTTTCTTT
j_gene: TRBJ1-1
v_gene: TRBV2
d_gene: -
abundance: -

CDR3aa: CASSLPPGQDYYGYTF
CDR3nt: TGTGCCAGCAGTTTACCGCCGGGACAGGATTACTATGGCTACACCTTC
j_gene: TRBJ1-2
v_gene: TRBV6-6
d_gene: TRBD1
abundance: -

CDR3aa: CASSQAQAGGPYEQYF
CDR3nt: TGTGCCAGCAGCCAAGCCCAAGCGGGAGGGCCGTACGAGCAGTACTTC
j_gene: TRBJ2-7
v_gene: TRBV4-2
d_gene: TRBD2
abundance: -

CDR3aa: CASSSGLAGKNEQFF
CDR3nt: TGTGCCAGCAGCTCAGGACTAGCGGGAAAGAATGAGCAGTTCTTC
j_gene: TRBJ2-1
v_gene: TRBV9
d_gene: TRBD2
abundance: -

CDR3aa: CASSNARAGLYEQYF
CDR3nt: TGTGCCAGTAGTAATGCGCGGGCAGGGCTCTACGAGCAGTACTTC
j_gene: TRBJ2-7
v_gene: TRBV19
d_gene: -
abundance: -

CDR3aa: CASSLAQAYEQYF
CDR3nt: TGTGCCAGCAGCTTGGCACAGGCCTACGAGCAGTACTTC
j_gene: TRBJ2-7
v_gene: TRBV5-6
d_gene: -
abundance: -

CDR3aa: CASSVVRRSETQYF
CDR3nt: TGTGCCAGCAGCGTTGTTAGGCGAAGCGAGACCCAGTACTTC
j_gene: TRBJ2-5
v_gene: TRBV5-6
d_gene: -
abundance: -

CDR3aa: CATSTYRGLEQETQYF
CDR3nt: TGTGCCACCAGCACGTACAGGGGGCTTGAGCAAGAGACCCAGTACTTC
j_gene: TRBJ2-5
v_gene: TRBV15
d_gene: TRBD1
abundance: -

CDR3aa: CASSLAWDEQFF
CDR3nt: TGCGCCAGCAGCTTGGCCTGGGATGAGCAGTTCTTC
j_gene: TRBJ2-1
v_gene: TRBV5-1
d_gene: -
abundance: -

CDR3aa: CASSPGANTGELFF
CDR3nt: TGTGCCAGCAGCCCAGGAGCTAACACCGGGGAGCTGTTTTTT
j_gene: TRBJ2-2
v_gene: TRBV6-6
d_gene: -
abundance: -

CDR3aa: CASSQEETDSVNTEAFF
CDR3nt: TGCGCCAGCAGCCAAGAAGAAACCGATTCCGTGAACACTGAAGCTTTCTTT
j_gene: TRBJ1-1
v_gene: TRBV4-1
d_gene: -
abundance: few

CDR3aa: CASSLEFGIDEQYF
CDR3nt: TGTGCCAGCAGCTTAGAATTCGGGATCGACGAGCAGTACTTC
j_gene: TRBJ2-7
v_gene: TRBV7-2
d_gene: -
abundance: -

CDR3aa: CASSLGGDTDTQYF
CDR3nt: TGTGCCAGCAGCTTAGGAGGTGACACAGATACGCAGTATTTT
j_gene: TRBJ2-3
v_gene: TRBV7-8
d_gene: -
abundance: -

CDR3aa: CASSQGYGYTF
CDR3nt: TGCGCCAGCAGCCAGGGGTATGGCTACACCTTC
j_gene: TRBJ1-2
v_gene: TRBV5-1
d_gene: -
abundance: -

CDR3aa: CASSSEEKLFF
CDR3nt: TGTGCCAGCAGCTCCGAGGAGAAACTGTTTTTT
j_gene: TRBJ1-4
v_gene: TRBV25-1
d_gene: -
abundance: -

CDR3aa: CASSWGQGMFEQYF
CDR3nt: TGTGCCAGCAGTTGGGGACAGGGTATGTTTGAGCAGTACTTC
j_gene: TRBJ2-7
v_gene: TRBV27
d_gene: TRBD1
abundance: -

CDR3aa: CASSWIAGGFTDTQYF
CDR3nt: TGTGCCAGCAGTTGGATAGCGGGAGGATTCACAGATACGCAGTATTTT
j_gene: TRBJ2-3
v_gene: TRBV27
d_gene: TRBD2
abundance: once

CDR3aa: CASSPGTSYEQYF
CDR3nt: TGTGCCAGCAGTCCAGGCACGTCCTACGAGCAGTACTTC
j_gene: TRBJ2-7
v_gene: TRBV25-1
d_gene: -
abundance: -

CDR3aa: CASSQDRGTSANYGYTF
CDR3nt: TGTGCCAGCAGCCAAGATCGAGGGACATCAGCTAACTATGGCTACACCTTC
j_gene: TRBJ1-2
v_gene: TRBV4-2
d_gene: -
abundance: -

CDR3aa: CASSRQGGTNEKLFF
CDR3nt: TGTGCCAGCAGCCGGCAAGGGGGGACTAATGAAAAACTGTTTTTT
j_gene: TRBJ1-4
v_gene: TRBV7-9
d_gene: -
abundance: -

CDR3aa: CASSQFATSGSYEQYF
CDR3nt: TGTGCCAGCAGCCAATTCGCGACTAGCGGATCCTACGAGCAGTACTTC
j_gene: TRBJ2-7
v_gene: TRBV4-2
d_gene: TRBD2
abundance: few

CDR3aa: CASSSNLAGLQETQYF
CDR3nt: TGTGCCAGCAGCTCAAACCTAGCGGGACTACAAGAGACCCAGTACTTC
j_gene: TRBJ2-5
v_gene: TRBV7-9
d_gene: TRBD2
abundance: -

CDR3aa: CAIGGVPGHYNEQFF
CDR3nt: TGTGCCATCGGTGGGGTACCGGGACATTACAATGAGCAGTTCTTC
j_gene: TRBJ2-1
v_gene: TRBV27
d_gene: -
abundance: once

CDR3aa: CASSQYHSGSYPYEQYF
CDR3nt: TGCGCCAGCAGCCAATACCATAGCGGGAGCTATCCCTACGAGCAGTACTTC
j_gene: TRBJ2-7
v_gene: TRBV4-3
d_gene: TRBD2
abundance: -

CDR3aa: CASSQDGGTTMELFF
CDR3nt: TGCGCCAGCAGCCAAGATGGCGGGACCACGATGGAGCTGTTTTTT
j_gene: TRBJ2-2
v_gene: TRBV4-1
d_gene: -
abundance: -

CDR3aa: CASSEDRVSYNEQFF
CDR3nt: TGTGCCAGCAGCGAGGACAGGGTCTCCTACAATGAGCAGTTCTTC
j_gene: TRBJ2-1
v_gene: TRBV7-9
d_gene: TRBD1
abundance: once

CDR3aa: CASHDRVGAKNIQYF
CDR3nt: TGTGCCAGCCACGACAGGGTAGGGGCCAAAAACATTCAGTACTTC
j_gene: TRBJ2-4
v_gene: TRBV6-1
d_gene: TRBD1
abundance: once

CDR3aa: CASSINVAPYNEQFF
CDR3nt: TGTGCCAGCAGCATAAACGTCGCCCCCTACAATGAGCAGTTCTTC
j_gene: TRBJ2-1
v_gene: TRBV7-9
d_gene: -
abundance: -

CDR3aa: CSVESIHTGELFF
CDR3nt: TGCAGCGTTGAAAGTATTCACACCGGGGAGCTGTTTTTT
j_gene: TRBJ2-2
v_gene: TRBV29-1
d_gene: -
abundance: -

CDR3aa: CASSLGTAYGYTF
CDR3nt: TGTGCCAGCAGTTTAGGGACGGCATATGGCTACACCTTC
j_gene: TRBJ1-2
v_gene: TRBV27
d_gene: -
abundance: -

CDR3aa: CASSTPEGHSGNTIYF
CDR3nt: TGTGCCAGTAGTACTCCAGAGGGGCACTCTGGAAACACCATATATTTT
j_gene: TRBJ1-3
v_gene: TRBV19
d_gene: -
abundance: -

CDR3aa: CASSKGEEASGFPGNSPLHF
CDR3nt: TGTGCCAGCAGCAAAGGAGAGGAGGCGTCAGGGTTCCCAGGGAATTCACCCCTCCACTTT
j_gene: TRBJ1-6
v_gene: TRBV21-1
d_gene: -
abundance: -

CDR3aa: CASSYQREISEQFF
CDR3nt: TGTGCCAGCAGTTACCAGCGGGAGATCTCCGAGCAGTTCTTC
j_gene: TRBJ2-1
v_gene: TRBV6-5
d_gene: TRBD2
abundance: -

CDR3aa: CASSEKAMGQGLYEQYF
CDR3nt: TGTGCCAGCAGCGAGAAGGCTATGGGACAGGGGTTGTACGAGCAGTACTTC
j_gene: TRBJ2-7
v_gene: TRBV2
d_gene: TRBD1
abundance: once

CDR3aa: CASSAGTGGYEQYF
CDR3nt: TGTGCCAGCAGCGCCGGGACAGGGGGTTACGAGCAGTACTTC
j_gene: TRBJ2-7
v_gene: TRBV6-5
d_gene: TRBD1
abundance: -

CDR3aa: CASSFRSGGGNEQFF
CDR3nt: TGTGCCAGCAGTTTTCGCAGCGGTGGTGGCAATGAGCAGTTCTTC
j_gene: TRBJ2-1
v_gene: TRBV28
d_gene: -
abundance: -

CDR3aa: CASSWGQGAGETQYF
CDR3nt: TGTGCCAGCAGTTGGGGACAGGGGGCGGGAGAGACCCAGTACTTC
j_gene: TRBJ2-5
v_gene: TRBV6-5
d_gene: TRBD1
abundance: -

CDR3aa: CSVPDRATEEQYF
CDR3nt: TGCAGCGTACCGGACAGGGCAACTGAAGAGCAGTACTTC
j_gene: TRBJ2-7
v_gene: TRBV29-1
d_gene: TRBD1
abundance: -

CDR3aa: CASSQGGLLFF
CDR3nt: TGCGCCAGCAGCCAAGGAGGACTTTTGTTCTTC
j_gene: TRBJ2-1
v_gene: TRBV4-3
d_gene: -
abundance: -

CDR3aa: CASSLGRTGAGTDTQYF
CDR3nt: TGTGCCAGCAGCTTGGGGCGGACTGGGGCGGGCACAGATACGCAGTATTTT
j_gene: TRBJ2-3
v_gene: TRBV5-8
d_gene: -
abundance: -

CDR3aa: CASSRSYEQYF
CDR3nt: TGTGCCAGCAGCCGCTCCTACGAGCAGTACTTC
j_gene: TRBJ2-7
v_gene: TRBV5-5
d_gene: -
abundance: -

CDR3aa: CASSIRIDTEAFF
CDR3nt: TGTGCCAGCAGTATCAGAATCGACACTGAAGCTTTCTTT
j_gene: TRBJ1-1
v_gene: TRBV27
d_gene: -
abundance: -

CDR3aa: CASRTTGVNEKLFF
CDR3nt: TGTGCCAGCAGGACTACGGGAGTTAATGAAAAACTGTTTTTT
j_gene: TRBJ1-4
v_gene: TRBV27
d_gene: -
abundance: -

CDR3aa: CASSLALGGRKRTGELFF
CDR3nt: TGTGCCAGCAGCTTAGCGCTAGGCGGGAGAAAACGCACCGGGGAGCTGTTTTTT
j_gene: TRBJ2-2
v_gene: TRBV7-9
d_gene: TRBD2
abundance: -

CDR3aa: CASSEVIGASKGSPLHF
CDR3nt: TGTGCCAGCAGTGAAGTAATCGGGGCCTCCAAGGGATCACCCCTCCACTTT
j_gene: TRBJ1-6
v_gene: TRBV2
d_gene: -
abundance: -

CDR3aa: CASIGANVLTF
CDR3nt: TGTGCCAGCATTGGGGCCAACGTCCTGACTTTC
j_gene: TRBJ2-6
v_gene: TRBV2
d_gene: -
abundance: -

CDR3aa: CASSVEGRSSDEQYF
CDR3nt: TGTGCCAGCAGCGTAGAGGGCAGGTCTTCTGACGAGCAGTACTTC
j_gene: TRBJ2-7
v_gene: TRBV9
d_gene: -
abundance: -

CDR3aa: CASSSILAGGSDEQFF
CDR3nt: TGTGCCAGCAGTTCAATACTAGCGGGGGGGAGCGATGAGCAGTTCTTC
j_gene: TRBJ2-1
v_gene: TRBV2
d_gene: TRBD2
abundance: -

CDR3aa: CASRDMESPEQYF
CDR3nt: TGTGCCAGCAGGGATATGGAGTCCCCCGAGCAGTACTTC
j_gene: TRBJ2-7
v_gene: TRBV6-5
d_gene: -
abundance: once